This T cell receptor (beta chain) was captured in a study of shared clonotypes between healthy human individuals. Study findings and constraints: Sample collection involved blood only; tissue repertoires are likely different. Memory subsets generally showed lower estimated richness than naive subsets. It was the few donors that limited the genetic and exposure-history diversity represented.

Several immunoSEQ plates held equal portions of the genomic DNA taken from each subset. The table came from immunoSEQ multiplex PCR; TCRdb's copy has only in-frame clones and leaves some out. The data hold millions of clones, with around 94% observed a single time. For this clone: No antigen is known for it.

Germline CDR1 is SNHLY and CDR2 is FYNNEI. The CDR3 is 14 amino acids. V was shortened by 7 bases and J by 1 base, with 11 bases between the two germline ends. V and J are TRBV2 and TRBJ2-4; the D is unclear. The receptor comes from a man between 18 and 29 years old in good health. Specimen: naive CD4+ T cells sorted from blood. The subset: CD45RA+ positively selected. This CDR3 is CASIKDTAKNIQYF. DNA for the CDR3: TGTGCCAGCATCAAAGACACGGCCAAAAACATTCAGTACTTC.